The source of this T cell receptor (beta chain) is a study of sequential checkpoint blockade in melanoma. Study details: After both sequences, patients received maintenance nivolumab.

Profiled with immunoSEQ multiplex PCR; TCRdb holds only in-frame clones, not every one. The table lists about 40,000 clones, 84% of them singletons. Deletions cut 6 bases from V and 3 bases from J, with 18 bases between. CDR3 length equals 15 residues. Looked up from germline, CDR1 is MDHEN and CDR2 is SYDVKM. The treatment here: randomized to nivolumab then ipilimumab (arm A) or the reverse (arm B). The receptor's source is a human donor with melanoma. The chain links TRBV28 to TRBJ2-7, with a weak D call TRBD1 (5 bases). Specimen: CD8+ T cells sorted from blood (inferred from file names), collected from a patient given nivolumab and ipilimumab in sequence. CDR3 bases: TGTGCCAGCAGACCTCAGGGTCGATCGGTCTACGAGCAGTACTTC. Translated: CASRPQGRSVYEQYF.